This T cell receptor (beta chain) stems from a study of molecular identifiers for immune sequencing clone quantification. The germline CDR1 and CDR2 sequences are SNHLY and FYNNEI. The CDR3 has 15 residues. The V end was cut by 7 bases, the J end by 0 bases, with 10 bases between. Study-wide results and caveats: Clones above 20 RNA copies contained over 97% of effector molecules but under 1% of naive ones.

As regards this clonotype: What it recognizes is unknown.

Naive CD8 libraries were made from about 19,000 to 1,100,000 sorted cells, and they used 10%, 30% or 50% RNA. TCRdb called the PCR reads again in MiXCR, with one record for every CDR3 protein. The sample yields about 510,000 distinct CDR3 sequences, roughly 26% seen once. Sequencing was done on a sample of naive CD8+ T cells from blood, with Jurkat cell RNA spiked in. The subset was: FACS-sorted CD8+CD4-CCR7+CD45RA+ naive T cells. The sequence came from a human donor in good health. Some libraries in this study had Jurkat cell RNA spiked in. The V and J genes are TRBV2 and TRBJ1-6; unclear D gene. In DNA form, the CDR3 reads TGTGCCAGCATGGGGTCGAGCTCCTATAATTCACCCCTCCACTTT. As protein: CASMGSSSYNSPLHF.